The text below deals with one T cell receptor beta chain. Its antigen is unidentified. It was through 5'RACE template switching that TCR cDNA was made, with a universal primer site and UMIs added. TCRdb re-called the 5' RACE reads with MiXCR, one entry per CDR3 protein. The sample lists about 350,000 distinct CDR3 sequences, roughly 8.3% seen once, with 15% to 20% in the top ten. The sample originates from a study of T cells after yellow fever vaccination. The V end lost 5 bases, the J end lost 3 bases, and 19 bases lay between the germline ends. The CDR3 covers 17 residues. Germline V lookup: CDR1 SEHNR, CDR2 FQNEAQ (reference sequence). Study findings and constraints: Weaker in magnitude, the secondary response showed a faster peak on day 5 versus 15. A small share of clonotypes appeared in both CD4 and CD8 compartments. Booster sampling recovered most clones from primary vaccination (roughly 97% CD4, roughly 86% CD8).

This TCR was sampled from a man aged 18 to 29 who received the YFV17D yellow fever vaccine. The sample in question was PBMCs, obtained about 41 days after the first yellow fever vaccination. The chain combines TRBV7-9 with TRBJ2-2, with a possible D match to TRBD1 (6 bases). The DNA for the CDR3 is TGTGCCAGCAGCCACCCGGGGACACGCTCGGACACCGGGGAGCTGTTTTTT. Translated, it gives CASSHPGTRSDTGELFF.